This TCR beta chain was identified in a study of OX40 agonist ivuxolimab in advanced cancers. The assay was immunoSEQ multiplex PCR, and TCRdb's table has in-frame clones only and misses some. Of roughly 84,000 clones listed, about 85% were seen once; the top ten hold over 3.5%. J gave up 5 bases and V 7 bases, and 7 bases lay outside the gene matches. Looked up from germline, CDR1 is SGHTA and CDR2 is FQGNSA. The CDR3 runs to 13 residues. The V gene is TRBV7-2, the J gene TRBJ2-7; 8 nucleotides match TRBD1. The sample was CD4+ or CD8+ T cells sorted from blood, taken in a trial of the OX40 agonist ivuxolimab. The TCR was taken from an adult with an advanced solid tumor such as melanoma, head and neck, liver or kidney cancer. The CDR3 sequence is CASTRDRLHEQYF. CDR3 nucleotides: TGTGCCAGCACTCGGGACAGGCTCCACGAGCAGTACTTC.